Shown below are 27 T cell receptor beta chains from a single sample sequenced in a study of cytomegalovirus exposure and HLA in healthy donors. PCR used 60 Vbeta primers and 13 Jbeta primers. Clones were sequenced by immunoSEQ multiplex PCR, and TCRdb holds only the in-frame ones, with some missing. The table shows some 110,000 clones, with around 82% occurring only once. The specimen was PBMCs. Receptor source: a man between 50 and 59 years old in good health and CMV-seronegative.

The chain links TRBV5-1 to TRBJ1-5; 9 bases align to TRBD1. V shed 3 bases and J 1 base; nucleotides not matched to a gene: 5. The CDR3 has 16 residues. Germline loops: CDR1 SGHRS, CDR2 YFSETQ. As DNA, the CDR3 is TGCGCCAGCAGCTACTCTGGGACAGGGAGCAATCAGCCCCAGCATTTT. This gives the protein CASSYSGTGSNQPQHF.

V is TRBV27 and J is TRBJ2-3, with D perhaps matching TRBD1 (8 bases). This CDR3 comprises 16 residues. V lost 7 bases, J lost 0 bases, and 17 bases lay in between. Per the germline V gene, CDR1 is MNHEY and CDR2 is SMNVEV (reference sequence). CDR3 protein: CASTWGGQASTDTQYF. The DNA of the CDR3 is TGTGCCAGCACTTGGGGGGGACAGGCAAGCACAGATACGCAGTATTTT.

V and J are TRBV19 and TRBJ1-2; a weak D match, TRBD1 (6 bases). The CDR3 is made up of 14 amino acids. Germline V gene lookup returns CDR1 LNHDA and CDR2 SQIVND (reference sequence). V shed 6 bases and J shed 4 bases, with 15 bases lying between them. The CDR3 here is CASRVQGLVYGYTF. The CDR3 bases are TGTGCCAGTAGGGTACAGGGTCTGGTCTATGGCTACACCTTC.

This chain joins TRBV30 and TRBJ1-4; perhaps TRBD1 as D (5 bases). CDR3 size: 16 residues. The germline V gene has CDR1 GTSNPN and CDR2 SVGIG (reference sequence). V dropped 0 bases and J dropped 7 bases, with 18 bases sitting between them. The DNA of the CDR3 is TGTGCCTGGAGTGTGGGAGGGCTGCCTGGGGGTGAAAAACTGTTTTTT. It specifies CAWSVGGLPGGEKLFF.

V gene TRBV7-9 combines with J gene TRBJ1-1; TRBD1 matches 9 bases. From germline, CDR1 is SEHNR and CDR2 FQNEAQ (reference sequence). The CDR3 is made up of 13 amino acids. After removal of 5 bases from V and 6 bases from J, the junction contained 4 bases not matched to a gene. CDR3 residues: CASSRTGVAEAFF. CDR3 coding DNA: TGTGCCAGCAGCAGGACAGGGGTTGCTGAAGCTTTCTTT.

This rearrangement joins TRBV4-1 to TRBJ1-4; D may be TRBD1 (6 bases). Trimming took off 4 bases at V and 3 bases at J, with 12 bases between the two ends. Germline lookup yields CDR1 MGHRA and CDR2 YSYEKL. The CDR3 totals 15 residues. The CDR3 protein is CASSLAQGSNEKLFF. In nucleotides, the CDR3 is TGCGCCAGCAGCCTGGCGCAGGGGTCTAATGAAAAACTGTTTTTT.

The genes are TRBV27 and TRBJ1-2; maybe TRBD1 (5 bases). The CDR3 sequence is 14 residues long. The V gene's germline CDR1 is MNHEY and CDR2 SMNVEV (reference sequence). The V end lost 5 bases, the J end lost 5 bases, and 15 bases lay between the germline ends. The CDR3 DNA reads TGTGCCAGCAGTCCCGGGGGGGGTGGGTATGGCTACACCTTC. Translated, it gives CASSPGGGGYGYTF.

V gene TRBV7-7 combines with J gene TRBJ2-1, with D possibly TRBD1 on 5 matching bases. The CDR3 runs to 14 residues. V dropped 1 base and J dropped 7 bases, with 11 bases sitting between them. Germline values: CDR1 SSHAT, CDR2 FNYEAQ (reference sequence). CDR3 bases: TGTGCCAGCAGCTTAGGGTTTAGGGGAAATGAGCAGTTCTTC. This translates into CASSLGFRGNEQFF.

This chain connects TRBV11-1 to TRBJ1-1; D gene unclear. The CDR3 length is 15 residues. Per the germline V gene, CDR1 is SGHAT and CDR2 is FQDESV (reference sequence). Trimming took off 2 bases at V and 6 bases at J, with 16 bases between the two ends. The CDR3 nucleotides are TGTGCCAGCAGCTTAACTGCCGGGGATGCGGCTGAAGCTTTCTTT. It yields the protein CASSLTAGDAAEAFF. The full variable domain, its missing parts supplied by reference TRBV11-1 and TRBJ1-1, is EAEVAQSPRYKITEKSQAVAFWCDPISGHATLYWYRQILGQGPELLVQFQDESVVDDSQLPKDRFSAERLKGVDSTLKIQPAELGDSAMYLCASSLTAGDAAEAFFGQGTRLTVV.

This chain links TRBV29-1 with TRBJ2-1; unclear D gene. This CDR3 region has 12 residues. V was clipped by 7 bases and J by 5 bases, with 12 bases between them. Germline values: CDR1 SQVTM, CDR2 ANQGSEA. The CDR3 region is CSAGSGNNEQFF. In nucleotides, the CDR3 is TGCAGCGCCGGGTCTGGTAACAATGAGCAGTTCTTC.

The J gene is TRBJ2-6, the V gene TRBV14; 9 bases agree with TRBD1. Losses at the gene ends were 6 bases for V and 0 bases for J; bases not matched to a gene: 9. The CDR3 loop spans 18 amino acids. Germline CDR1 reads SGHDN; CDR2 reads FVKESK. The CDR3 DNA follows: TGTGCCAGCAGGGACAGGGGTGGCCCTGACTCTGGGGCCAACGTCCTGACTTTC. Amino acid sequence: CASRDRGGPDSGANVLTF.

This clone showed up just once. V usage is TRBV7-2 and J usage is TRBJ2-3; 11 bases agree with TRBD2. V trimming: 5 bases; J trimming: 1 base; junction bases outside the gene matches: 2. Looked up from germline, CDR1 is SGHTA and CDR2 is FQGNSA. The CDR3 length is 15 residues. CDR3 residues: CASSVGLAGTDTQYF. As DNA, the CDR3 is TGTGCCAGCAGCGTGGGACTAGCGGGCACAGATACGCAGTATTTT. Looking up the rest from reference TRBV7-2 and TRBJ2-3 gives the full variable domain: GAGVSQSPSNKVTEKGKDVELRCDPISGHTALYWYRQSLGQGLEFLIYFQGNSAPDKSGLPSDRFSAERTGGSVSTLTIQRTQQEDSAVYLCASSVGLAGTDTQYFGPGTRLTVL.

DNA for the CDR3: TGTGCCAGCAGCTTAGAGGGGGGGACTAGCGGGGGAGGCGAGCAGTACGTC. It translates to CASSLEGGTSGGGEQYV. The chain has TRBV7-2 and TRBJ2-7; 14 bases are a match to TRBD2. V was clipped by 1 base and J by 6 bases; unmatched bases: 8. The CDR3 contains 17 residues. Germline V gives CDR1 SGHTA, CDR2 FQGNSA.

The rearrangement uses TRBV29-1 and TRBJ1-1; D gene unclear. This CDR3 is built from 13 residues. Trimming removed 0 bases from V and 3 bases from J, with 8 bases in between. CDR1 is SQVTM, CDR2 ANQGSEA, per germline. The CDR3: CSVEEPRDTEAFF. The CDR3 nucleotides are TGCAGCGTTGAAGAGCCCCGGGACACTGAAGCTTTCTTT.

The chain carries TRBV11-2 and TRBJ2-7; D perhaps matches TRBD2 (6 bases). CDR1 and CDR2 from the germline V gene are SGHAT and FQNNGV. The CDR3 extends over 16 amino acids. V lost 5 bases and J 1 base, leaving 18 bases between the germline ends. CDR3: CASSPPGLLGSYEQYV. The CDR3 region has the DNA TGTGCCAGCAGCCCCCCGGGACTGCTAGGTTCCTACGAGCAGTACGTC.

The chain combines TRBV10-3 with TRBJ1-5; no clear D gene. The CDR3 sequence is 15 residues long. Germline loops: CDR1 ENHRY, CDR2 SYGVKD. Trimming removed 3 bases from V and 3 bases from J, with 12 bases in between. This CDR3 is CAISDQGRDNQPQHF. The CDR3 DNA reads as TGTGCCATCAGTGATCAAGGGAGGGACAATCAGCCCCAGCATTTT.

This chain links TRBV11-2 with TRBJ2-7; the D gene is possibly TRBD1 (6 bases). V dropped 5 bases and J dropped 3 bases, with 17 bases sitting between them. Germline lookup yields CDR1 SGHAT and CDR2 FQNNGV. The CDR3 is 15 residues long. The DNA for the CDR3 is TGTGCCAGCAGCGTAGGCTCAGGGGATTTCTACGAGCAGTACGTC. Its protein is CASSVGSGDFYEQYV.

Here the CDR3 reads CASSGGGNTEAFF. CDR3 coding DNA: TGTGCCAGCTCGGGAGGGGGAAACACTGAAGCTTTCTTT. The chain employs TRBV6-6 and TRBJ1-1, with D perhaps matching TRBD1 (6 bases). The CDR3 consists of 13 residues. CDR1 MNHNY and CDR2 SVGAGI come from the germline V gene (reference sequence). V shed 8 bases and J shed 2 bases, with 12 bases lying between them.

J is TRBJ2-1 and V is TRBV5-4; possibly TRBD1 for D (6 bases). V lost 3 bases to trimming and J lost 0 bases, with 10 bases between them. Germline V gene sequence: CDR1 SGHNT, CDR2 YYREEE (reference sequence). This CDR3 region has 15 residues. The CDR3: CASSSDRNSYNEQFF. DNA of the CDR3: TGTGCCAGCAGCTCCGACAGGAACTCCTACAATGAGCAGTTCTTC.

This chain joins TRBV4-1 and TRBJ2-5; a possible D gene is TRBD2 (5 bases). Germline loops: CDR1 MGHRA, CDR2 YSYEKL. Trimming removed 4 bases from V and 2 bases from J, with 8 bases in between. This CDR3 spans 13 amino acids. The CDR3 nucleotides read TGCGCCAGCAGCCCAGGACTGCAAGAGACCCAGTACTTC. This codes for CASSPGLQETQYF.

This chain joins TRBV9 and TRBJ2-3, with 11 bases matching TRBD2. V dropped 4 bases and J dropped 1; count of bases not matched to a gene: 5. Germline lookup yields CDR1 SGDLS and CDR2 YYNGEE. This CDR3 region has 16 residues. The CDR3 sequence is CASSPLAGGGTDTQYF. The CDR3 coding sequence is TGTGCCAGCAGCCCTTTAGCGGGGGGGGGCACAGATACGCAGTATTTT.

The chain is built from TRBV2 and TRBJ1-6; 7 bases fit TRBD1. The J segment lost 5 bases and the V segment lost 7 bases, leaving 8 bases of the junction unmatched. The CDR3 contains 15 residues. The germline gives CDR1 SNHLY, CDR2 FYNNEI. Here the CDR3 DNA reads TGTGCCAGCATGACAGGGTGGTCGAATAATTCACCCCTCCACTTT. Encoded protein: CASMTGWSNNSPLHF.

The gene calls are TRBV4-2 and TRBJ1-3, with a possible D match to TRBD1 (6 bases). The CDR3 length is 16 residues. Germline CDR1 is LGHNA and CDR2 is YNFKEQ. V lost 2 bases to trimming and J lost 0 bases, with 11 bases between them. In DNA form, the CDR3 reads TGTGCCAGCAGCCAAAATACAGGGAACTCTGGAAACACCATATATTTT. It specifies CASSQNTGNSGNTIYF.

This rearrangement joins TRBV15 to TRBJ1-5; a weak D match, TRBD1 (5 bases). The CDR3 totals 15 residues. V gave up 0 bases and J gave up 5 bases, with 11 bases separating them. The germline CDR1 and CDR2 sequences are LNHNV and YYDKDF (reference sequence). This CDR3 reads CATSREGQAYQPQHF. DNA of the CDR3: TGTGCCACCAGCAGAGAGGGGCAGGCTTATCAGCCCCAGCATTTT.

The genes are TRBV7-6 and TRBJ2-5; D unclear. V was pared by 5 bases and J by 4 bases, with 8 bases between. Germline assignment: CDR1 SGHVS and CDR2 FNYEAQ. The CDR3 covers 12 residues. In DNA form, the CDR3 reads TGTGCCAGCAGCCGACTGACAGAGACCCAGTACTTC. Amino acid sequence: CASSRLTETQYF.

CDR3 coding DNA: TGTGCCAGCAGTGCCACAGGGTATTCAGGAAACACCATATATTTT. Amino acid sequence: CASSATGYSGNTIYF. V gene TRBV6-1 combines with J gene TRBJ1-3; TRBD1 is a possible D gene (6 bases). V was shortened by 4 bases and J by 4 bases, with 14 bases between the two germline ends. Looked up from germline, CDR1 is MNHNS and CDR2 is SASEGT. The CDR3 runs 15 residues.

The rearrangement links TRBV27 to TRBJ2-2; D is uncertain. Per the germline V gene, CDR1 is MNHEY and CDR2 is SMNVEV (reference sequence). V gave up 6 bases and J gave up 3 bases, with 5 bases separating them. The CDR3 length is 12 residues. The CDR3 nucleotides are TGTGCCAGCAGCCTTTACACCGGGGAGCTGTTTTTT. This gives the protein CASSLYTGELFF.